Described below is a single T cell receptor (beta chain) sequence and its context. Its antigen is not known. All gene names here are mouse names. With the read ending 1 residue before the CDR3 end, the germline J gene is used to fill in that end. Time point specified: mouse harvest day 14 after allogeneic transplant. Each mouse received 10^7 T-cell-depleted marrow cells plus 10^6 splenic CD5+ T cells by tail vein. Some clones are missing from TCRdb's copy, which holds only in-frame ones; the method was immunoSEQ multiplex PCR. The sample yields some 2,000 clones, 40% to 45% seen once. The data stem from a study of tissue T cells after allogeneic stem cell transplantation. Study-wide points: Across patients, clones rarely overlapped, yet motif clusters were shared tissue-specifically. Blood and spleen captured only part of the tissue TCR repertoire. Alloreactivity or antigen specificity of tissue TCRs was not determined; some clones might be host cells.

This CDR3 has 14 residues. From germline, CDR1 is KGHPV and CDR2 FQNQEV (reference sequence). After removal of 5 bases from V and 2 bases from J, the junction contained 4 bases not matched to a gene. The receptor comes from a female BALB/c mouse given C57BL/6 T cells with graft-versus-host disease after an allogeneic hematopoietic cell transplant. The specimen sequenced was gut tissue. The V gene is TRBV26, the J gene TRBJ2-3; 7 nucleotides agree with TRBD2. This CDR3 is CASSVWGSAETLYF. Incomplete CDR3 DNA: TGTGCCAGCAGTGTCTGGGGGTCTGCAGAAACGCTGTAT. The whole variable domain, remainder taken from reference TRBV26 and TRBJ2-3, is NSKVIQTPRYLVKGQGQKAKMRCIPEKGHPVVFWYQQNKNNEFKFLINFQNQEVLQQIDMTEKRFSAECPSNSPCSLEIQSSEAGDSALYLCASSVWGSAETLYFGSGTRLTVL.